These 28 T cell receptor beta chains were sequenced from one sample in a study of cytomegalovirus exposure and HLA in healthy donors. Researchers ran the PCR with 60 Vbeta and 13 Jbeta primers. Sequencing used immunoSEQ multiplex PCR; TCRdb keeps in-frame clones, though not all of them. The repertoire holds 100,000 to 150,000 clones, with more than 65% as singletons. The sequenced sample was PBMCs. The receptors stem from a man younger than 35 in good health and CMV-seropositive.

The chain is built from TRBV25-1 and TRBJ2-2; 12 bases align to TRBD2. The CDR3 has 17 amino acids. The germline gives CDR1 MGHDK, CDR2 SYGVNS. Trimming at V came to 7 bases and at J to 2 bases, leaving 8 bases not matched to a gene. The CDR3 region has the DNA TGTGCCAGCACGGTCGGACTAGCGGGGAAAAACACCGGGGAGCTGTTTTTT. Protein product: CASTVGLAGKNTGELFF.

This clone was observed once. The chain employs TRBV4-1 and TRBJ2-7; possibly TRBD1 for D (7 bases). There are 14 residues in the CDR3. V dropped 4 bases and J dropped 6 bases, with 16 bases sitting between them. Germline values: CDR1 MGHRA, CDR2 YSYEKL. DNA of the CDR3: TGCGCCAGCAGCCGGCAGGGGGGAGCCCCCGAGCAGTACTTC. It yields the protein CASSRQGGAPEQYF.

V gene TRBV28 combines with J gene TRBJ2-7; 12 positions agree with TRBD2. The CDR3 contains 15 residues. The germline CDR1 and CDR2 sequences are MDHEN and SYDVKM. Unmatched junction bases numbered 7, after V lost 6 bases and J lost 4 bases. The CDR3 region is CASRTGLAGIYEQYF. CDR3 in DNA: TGTGCCAGCAGAACCGGACTAGCGGGAATTTACGAGCAGTACTTC.

CDR3 nucleotide sequence: TGTGCCAGCAGTTTGATGGGACTGGGGGATCAGCCCCAGCATTTT. The encoded protein is CASSLMGLGDQPQHF. V gene TRBV27 combines with J gene TRBJ1-5, with D possibly being TRBD1 (5 bases). The V end was cut by 3 bases, the J end by 5 bases, with 14 bases between. Germline V gene lookup returns CDR1 MNHEY and CDR2 SMNVEV (reference sequence). The length of the CDR3 is 15 residues.

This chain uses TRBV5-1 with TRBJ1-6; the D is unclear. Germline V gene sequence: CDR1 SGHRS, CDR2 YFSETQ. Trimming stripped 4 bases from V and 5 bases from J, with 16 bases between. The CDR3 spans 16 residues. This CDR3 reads CASSPVTADNNSPLHF. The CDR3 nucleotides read TGCGCCAGCAGCCCTGTTACGGCTGACAATAATTCACCCCTCCACTTT.

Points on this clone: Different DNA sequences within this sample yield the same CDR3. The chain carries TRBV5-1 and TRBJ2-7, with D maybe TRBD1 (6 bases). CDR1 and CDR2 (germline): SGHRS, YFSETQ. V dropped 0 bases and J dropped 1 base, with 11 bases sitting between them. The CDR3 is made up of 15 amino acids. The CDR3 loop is CASSLEGVISYEQYF. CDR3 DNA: TGCGCCAGCAGCTTGGAGGGGGTAATATCCTACGAGCAGTACTTC.

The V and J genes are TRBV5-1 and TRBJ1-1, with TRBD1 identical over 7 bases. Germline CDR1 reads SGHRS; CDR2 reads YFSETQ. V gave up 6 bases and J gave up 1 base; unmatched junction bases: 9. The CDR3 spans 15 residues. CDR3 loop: CASKKWTGQNTEAFF. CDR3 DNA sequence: TGCGCCAGCAAAAAGTGGACAGGTCAGAACACTGAAGCTTTCTTT.

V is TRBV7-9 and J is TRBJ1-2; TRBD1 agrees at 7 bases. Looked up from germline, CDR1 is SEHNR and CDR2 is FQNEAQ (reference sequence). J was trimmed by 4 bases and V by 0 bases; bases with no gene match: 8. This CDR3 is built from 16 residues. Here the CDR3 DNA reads TGTGCCAGCAGCTTAGCTGACAGGGACTTTTCCTATGGCTACACCTTC. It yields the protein CASSLADRDFSYGYTF.

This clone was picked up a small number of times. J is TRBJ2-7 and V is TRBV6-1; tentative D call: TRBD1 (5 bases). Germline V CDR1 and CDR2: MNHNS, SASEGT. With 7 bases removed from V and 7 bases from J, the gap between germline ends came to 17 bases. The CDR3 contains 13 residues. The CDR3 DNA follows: TGTGCCAGCACCGAGCAGGGAATCGGAGAGCAGTACTTC. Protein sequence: CASTEQGIGEQYF.

The CDR3, as DNA: TGTGCCAGCAGCTTAGTCCCTAACGACTTCGGTGAGCAGTTCTTC. This translates into CASSLVPNDFGEQFF. The chain joins TRBV13 to TRBJ2-1, with D hard to call. The CDR3 totals 15 residues. Per germline, CDR1 PRHDT and CDR2 FYEKMQ (reference sequence). Between the trimmed V and J ends, which lost 1 base and 9 bases, there was a span of 16 bases.

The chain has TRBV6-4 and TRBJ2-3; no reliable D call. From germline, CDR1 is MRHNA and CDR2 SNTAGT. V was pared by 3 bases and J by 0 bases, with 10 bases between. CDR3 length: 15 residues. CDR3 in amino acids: CASSEGGSSTDTQYF. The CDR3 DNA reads TGTGCCAGCAGTGAAGGCGGATCTAGCACAGATACGCAGTATTTT.

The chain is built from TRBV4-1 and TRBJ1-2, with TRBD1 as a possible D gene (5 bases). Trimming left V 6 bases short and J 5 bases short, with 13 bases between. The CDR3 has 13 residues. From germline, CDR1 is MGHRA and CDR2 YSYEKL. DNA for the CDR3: TGCGCCAGCAGTCGGACGGGGGATTATGGCTACACCTTC. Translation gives CASSRTGDYGYTF.

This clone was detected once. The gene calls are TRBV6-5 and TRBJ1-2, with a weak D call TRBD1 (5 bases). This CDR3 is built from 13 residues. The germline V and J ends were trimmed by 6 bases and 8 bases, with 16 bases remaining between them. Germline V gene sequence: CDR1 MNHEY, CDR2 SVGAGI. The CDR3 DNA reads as TGTGCCAGCAGCCGGGGACCGGGGGTAGGCTACACCTTC. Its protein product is CASSRGPGVGYTF.

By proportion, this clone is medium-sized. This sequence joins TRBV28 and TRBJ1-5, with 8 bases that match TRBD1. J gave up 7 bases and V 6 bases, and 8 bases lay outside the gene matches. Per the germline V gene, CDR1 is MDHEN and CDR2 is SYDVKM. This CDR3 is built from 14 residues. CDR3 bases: TGTGCCAGCAGGGTGACAGGGGTGAGACAGCCCCAGCATTTT. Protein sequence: CASRVTGVRQPQHF.

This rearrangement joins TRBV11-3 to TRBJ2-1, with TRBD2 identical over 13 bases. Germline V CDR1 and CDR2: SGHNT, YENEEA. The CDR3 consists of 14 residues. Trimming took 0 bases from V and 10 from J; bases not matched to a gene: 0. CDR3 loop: CASSLEGLAGEQFF. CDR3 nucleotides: TGTGCCAGCAGCTTAGAGGGACTAGCGGGGGAGCAGTTCTTC.

This CDR3 is CASSRGQVYGYTF. The CDR3 nucleotides read TGTGCCAGTAGCAGGGGACAGGTTTATGGCTACACCTTC. J is TRBJ1-2 and V is TRBV19; 8 bases match TRBD1. CDR1 is LNHDA and CDR2 is SQIVND in the germline V gene (reference sequence). J gave up 5 bases and V 6 bases, and 5 bases lay outside the gene matches. The CDR3 has 13 amino acids. Filled out from reference TRBV19 and TRBJ1-2, the complete variable domain reads DGGITQSPKYLFRKEGQNVTLSCEQNLNHDAMYWYRQDPGQGLRLIYYSQIVNDFQKGDIAEGYSVSREKKESFPLTVTSAQKNPTAFYLCASSRGQVYGYTFGSGTRLTVV.

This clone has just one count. CDR3 in DNA: TGTGCCAGCAGCTTAGACTTGACAGGGGGCCTTAGGTACGAGCAGTACTTC. This sequence encodes CASSLDLTGGLRYEQYF. J is TRBJ2-7 and V is TRBV7-8; 10 nucleotides agree with TRBD1. The CDR3 extends over 17 amino acids. Looked up from germline, CDR1 is SGHVS and CDR2 is FQNEAQ. V lost 1 base to trimming and J lost 4 bases; unmatched junction nucleotides: 10. The full variable domain, rest sourced from reference TRBV7-8 and TRBJ2-7, is GAGVSQSPRYKVAKRGQDVALRCDPISGHVSLFWYQQALGQGPEFLTYFQNEAQLDKSGLPSDRFFAERPEGSVSTLKIQRTQQEDSAVYLCASSLDLTGGLRYEQYFGPGTRLTVT.

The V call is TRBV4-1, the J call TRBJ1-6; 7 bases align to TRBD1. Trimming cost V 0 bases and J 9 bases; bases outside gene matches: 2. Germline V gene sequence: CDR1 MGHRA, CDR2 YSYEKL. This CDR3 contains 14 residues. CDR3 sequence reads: CASSQENRGSPLHF. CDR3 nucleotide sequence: TGCGCCAGCAGCCAAGAAAACAGGGGTTCACCCCTCCACTTT.

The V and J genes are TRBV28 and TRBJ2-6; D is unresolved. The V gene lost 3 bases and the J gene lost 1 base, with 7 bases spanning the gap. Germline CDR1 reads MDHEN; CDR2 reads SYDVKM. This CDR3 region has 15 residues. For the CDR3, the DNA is TGTGCCAGCAGTTTCAGGATATCTGGGGCCAACGTCCTGACTTTC. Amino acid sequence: CASSFRISGANVLTF.

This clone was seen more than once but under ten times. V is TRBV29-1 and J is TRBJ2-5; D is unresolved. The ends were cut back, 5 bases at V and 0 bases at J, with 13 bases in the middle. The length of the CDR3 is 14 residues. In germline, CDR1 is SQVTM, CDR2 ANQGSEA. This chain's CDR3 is CSVRSHSNQETQYF. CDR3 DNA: TGCAGCGTTAGGTCTCACAGTAACCAAGAGACCCAGTACTTC.

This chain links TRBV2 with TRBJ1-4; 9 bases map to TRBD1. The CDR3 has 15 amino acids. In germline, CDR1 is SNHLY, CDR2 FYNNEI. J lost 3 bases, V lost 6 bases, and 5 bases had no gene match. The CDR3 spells CASSRTGEPNEKLFF. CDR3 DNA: TGTGCCAGCAGCCGGACAGGGGAGCCTAATGAAAAACTGTTTTTT.

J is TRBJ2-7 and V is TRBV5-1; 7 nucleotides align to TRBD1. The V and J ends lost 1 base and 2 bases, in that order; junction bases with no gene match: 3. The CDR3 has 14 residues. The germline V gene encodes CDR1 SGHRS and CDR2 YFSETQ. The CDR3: CASSLTGETYEQYF. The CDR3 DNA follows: TGCGCCAGCAGCTTGACAGGGGAAACCTACGAGCAGTACTTC.

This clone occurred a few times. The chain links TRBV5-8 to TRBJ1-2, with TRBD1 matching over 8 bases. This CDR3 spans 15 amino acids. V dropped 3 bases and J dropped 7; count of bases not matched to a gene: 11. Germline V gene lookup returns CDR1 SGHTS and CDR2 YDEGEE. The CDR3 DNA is TGTGCCAGCAGCTCGCCGGACAGGGAACTATTTGGCTACACCTTC. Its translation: CASSSPDRELFGYTF.

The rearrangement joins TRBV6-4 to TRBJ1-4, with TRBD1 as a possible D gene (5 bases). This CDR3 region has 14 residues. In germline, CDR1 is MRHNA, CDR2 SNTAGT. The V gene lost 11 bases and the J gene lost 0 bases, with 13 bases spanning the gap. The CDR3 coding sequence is TGTGCCCCTAGGGGCGTTGCAACTAATGAAAAACTGTTTTTT. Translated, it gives CAPRGVATNEKLFF.

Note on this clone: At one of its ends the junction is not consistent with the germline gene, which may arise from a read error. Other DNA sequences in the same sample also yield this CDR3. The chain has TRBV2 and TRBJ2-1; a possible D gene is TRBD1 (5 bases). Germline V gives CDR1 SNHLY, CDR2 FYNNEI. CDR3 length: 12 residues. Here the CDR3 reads CASMIGANEQFF. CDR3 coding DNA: TGTGCCAGCATGATAGGGGCCAATGAACAGTTCTTC. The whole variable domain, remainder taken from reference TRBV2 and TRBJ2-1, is EPEVTQTPSHQVTQMGQEVILRCVPISNHLYFYWYRQILGQKVEFLVSFYNNEISEKSEIFDDQFSVERPDGSNFTLKIRSTKLEDSAMYFCASMIGANEQFFGPGTRLTVL.

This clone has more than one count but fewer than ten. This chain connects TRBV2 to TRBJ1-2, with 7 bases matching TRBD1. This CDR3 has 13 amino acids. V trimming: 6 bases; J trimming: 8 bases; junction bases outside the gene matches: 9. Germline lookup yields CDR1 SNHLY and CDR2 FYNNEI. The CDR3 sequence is CASRIDRVVGYTF. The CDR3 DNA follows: TGTGCCAGCAGGATTGACAGGGTAGTCGGCTACACCTTC.

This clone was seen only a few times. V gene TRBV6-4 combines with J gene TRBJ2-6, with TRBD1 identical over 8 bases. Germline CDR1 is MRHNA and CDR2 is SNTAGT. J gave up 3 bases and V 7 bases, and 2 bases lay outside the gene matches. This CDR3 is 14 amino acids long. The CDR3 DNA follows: TGTGCCAGCACCACAGGGGGTGGGGCCAACGTCCTGACTTTC. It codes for CASTTGGGANVLTF.

CDR3 region: CASTPGETQYF. CDR3 bases: TGTGCCAGCACCCCGGGGGAGACCCAGTACTTC. V is TRBV6-6 and J is TRBJ2-5; a weak D match, TRBD2 (5 bases). V was pared by 7 bases and J by 5 bases, with 8 bases between. The CDR3 length is 11 residues. Germline V CDR1 and CDR2: MNHNY, SVGAGI (reference sequence).